Listed here are 18 T cell receptor beta chains from one sample, sequenced in a study of shared clonotypes between healthy human individuals. The method was immunoSEQ multiplex PCR; TCRdb's version includes in-frame clones alone and lacks a portion of them. Of about 2.4 million clones listed, approximately 94% are singletons. The sequencing input was naive CD4+ T cells from PBMCs. Regarding subset: CD45RA+ positively selected. These receptor sequences come from a man younger than 35 in good health. Some clones in this sample may be carry-over from other donors' samples.

This clone was seen once. The chain carries TRBV28 and TRBJ2-2; D is uncertain. This CDR3 is 12 amino acids long. The V gene lost 4 bases and the J gene lost 7 bases, with 7 bases spanning the gap. Germline V gene data show CDR1 as MDHEN and CDR2 as SYDVKM. The CDR3 sequence: CASSYLGGELFF. CDR3 DNA: TGTGCCAGCAGTTACTTAGGCGGGGAGCTGTTTTTT.

About this clone: This specimen includes other DNA sequences encoding the same CDR3. The rearrangement joins TRBV5-1 to TRBJ2-1; 11 nucleotides line up with TRBD2. Germline CDR1 is SGHRS and CDR2 is YFSETQ. V lost 4 bases and J lost 2; bases outside the gene matches: 5. This CDR3 is built from 16 residues. The CDR3 DNA sequence: TGCGCCAGCAGCCTCGGGACTAGCGGAACCTACAATGAGCAGTTCTTC. Its protein is CASSLGTSGTYNEQFF.

The V gene is TRBV27, the J gene TRBJ1-2, with D possibly matching TRBD1 (6 bases). V was shortened by 2 bases and J by 8 bases, with 15 bases between the two germline ends. The CDR3 spans 14 residues. The germline V gene encodes CDR1 MNHEY and CDR2 SMNVEV (reference sequence). The CDR3 DNA reads as TGTGCCAGCAGTTTAACAGGGATTTTGGGGGGCTACACCTTC. Its protein is CASSLTGILGGYTF.

This chain connects TRBV5-1 to TRBJ2-5, with 10 bases that match TRBD2. The CDR3 has 16 amino acids. Germline CDR1 is SGHRS and CDR2 is YFSETQ. With 0 bases clipped from V and 4 bases from J, the junction kept 6 bases outside the gene matches. CDR3 in amino acids: CASSLVVAGGGETQYF. In nucleotides, the CDR3 is TGCGCCAGCAGCTTGGTTGTAGCGGGAGGTGGAGAGACCCAGTACTTC. Complete variable domain (other parts from reference TRBV5-1 and TRBJ2-5): KAGVTQTPRYLIKTRGQQVTLSCSPISGHRSVSWYQQTPGQGLQFLFEYFSETQRNKGNFPGRFSGRQFSNSRSEMNVSTLELGDSALYLCASSLVVAGGGETQYFGPGTRLLVL.

The V call is TRBV19, the J call TRBJ1-2, with D maybe TRBD1 (5 bases). This CDR3 has 14 amino acids. Germline CDR1 and CDR2: LNHDA and SQIVND (reference sequence). V dropped 3 bases and J dropped 4 bases, with 12 bases sitting between them. DNA of the CDR3: TGTGCCAGTAGTATTGACAGAGGTGCCTATGGCTACACCTTC. This translates into CASSIDRGAYGYTF.

The V gene is TRBV10-3, the J gene TRBJ1-2; possibly TRBD1 for D (5 bases). This CDR3 is 14 amino acids long. V dropped 4 bases and J dropped 4 bases, with 13 bases sitting between them. Germline lookup yields CDR1 ENHRY and CDR2 SYGVKD. The CDR3 DNA is TGTGCCATCAGTGGGGATACAGGCCCCTATGGCTACACCTTC. Translated: CAISGDTGPYGYTF.

The gene calls are TRBV6-1 and TRBJ1-5; D perhaps matches TRBD1 (5 bases). The V end was cut by 1 base, the J end by 0 bases, with 10 bases between. CDR1 and CDR2 from the germline V gene are MNHNS and SASEGT. This CDR3 is built from 16 residues. The CDR3 protein is CASSEGGILSNQPQHF. CDR3 in DNA: TGTGCCAGCAGTGAAGGGGGGATTCTTAGCAATCAGCCCCAGCATTTT.

The chain carries TRBV28 and TRBJ2-3, with D uncertain. The CDR3 has 13 amino acids. Germline values: CDR1 MDHEN, CDR2 SYDVKM. V was cut by 8 bases and J by 9 bases, with 18 bases left in between. CDR3 protein: CASRNAHTGTQYF. DNA for the CDR3: TGTGCCAGCCGGAATGCCCACACCGGGACGCAGTATTTT.

This chain connects TRBV9 to TRBJ1-3; D is unclear. Trimming removed 3 bases from V and 0 bases from J, with 10 bases in between. CDR1 and CDR2 from the germline V gene are SGDLS and YYNGEE. The CDR3 spans 15 residues. CDR3 DNA sequence: TGTGCCAGCAGCGGGACTGCTTTCTCTGGAAACACCATATATTTT. Translated, it gives CASSGTAFSGNTIYF.

The chain links TRBV5-4 to TRBJ2-1; 7 bases fit TRBD1. CDR1 is SGHNT, CDR2 YYREEE, per germline (reference sequence). V lost 4 bases, J lost 0 bases, and 7 bases stayed unmatched. The CDR3 covers 16 residues. The CDR3 region has the DNA TGTGCCAGCAGCCCGGACAGGCCGAGCTCCTACAATGAGCAGTTCTTC. It yields the protein CASSPDRPSSYNEQFF. Full variable domain (rest looked up from reference TRBV5-4 and TRBJ2-1): ETGVTQSPTHLIKTRGQQVTLRCSSQSGHNTVSWYQQALGQGPQFIFQYYREEENGRGNFPPRFSGLQFPNYSSELNVNALELDDSALYLCASSPDRPSSYNEQFFGPGTRLTVL.

The V gene is TRBV4-1, the J gene TRBJ2-2, with D possibly TRBD1 on 5 matching bases. From germline, CDR1 is MGHRA and CDR2 YSYEKL. Trimming shortened V by 4 bases and J by 3 bases, and 12 bases separated the two germline ends. The CDR3 sequence is 15 residues long. CDR3 residues: CASSLQGADTGELFF. CDR3 DNA sequence: TGCGCCAGCAGCCTCCAGGGTGCGGACACCGGGGAGCTGTTTTTT.

The V gene is TRBV7-3, the J gene TRBJ1-1; D unresolved. The V and J ends lost 5 bases and 1 base respectively, with 8 bases between them. There are 13 residues in the CDR3. Germline CDR1 reads SGHTA; CDR2 reads FQGTGA. CDR3 sequence reads: CASSPRGNTEAFF. The CDR3 DNA follows: TGTGCCAGCAGCCCGCGAGGGAACACTGAAGCTTTCTTT.

Worth noting for this clone: The junction shows a germline mismatch at one end, possibly a read error. The chain couples TRBV30 to TRBJ2-7; D not resolved. The CDR3 extends over 12 amino acids. Looked up from germline, CDR1 is GTSNPN and CDR2 is SVGIG (reference sequence). CDR3 nucleotides: TGTGCCCGGAGCCCAGGTACCTACGAGCAGTACTTC. Translated: CARSPGTYEQYF.

The chain couples TRBV27 to TRBJ1-2; 10 bases agree with TRBD1. The CDR3 loop spans 15 amino acids. V shed 5 bases, J shed 3 bases, and the junction held 6 bases outside the gene matches. Germline V CDR1 and CDR2: MNHEY, SMNVEV (reference sequence). Here the CDR3 reads CASSPRQGADYGYTF. Here the CDR3 DNA reads TGTGCCAGCAGTCCTCGACAGGGGGCGGACTATGGCTACACCTTC.

Points on this clone: This same CDR3 is encoded by further DNA sequences in the sample. The chain joins TRBV7-9 to TRBJ1-5, with TRBD1 as a possible D gene (6 bases). The germline CDR1 and CDR2 sequences are SEHNR and FQNEAQ (reference sequence). The V and J ends lost 4 bases and 4 bases respectively, with 8 bases between them. This CDR3 has 13 amino acids. CDR3 sequence reads: CASSSRGNQPQHF. CDR3 in DNA: TGTGCCAGCAGCTCCAGGGGTAATCAGCCCCAGCATTTT. The entire variable domain, with the rest obtained from reference TRBV7-9 and TRBJ1-5, is as follows: DTGVSQNPRHKITKRGQNVTFRCDPISEHNRLYWYRQTLGQGPEFLTYFQNEAQLEKSRLLSDRFSAERPKGSFSTLEIQRTEQGDSAMYLCASSSRGNQPQHFGDGTRLSIL.

J is TRBJ2-7 and V is TRBV20-1; unclear D gene. Trimming shortened V by 4 bases and J by 5 bases, and 9 bases separated the two germline ends. Looked up from germline, CDR1 is DFQATT and CDR2 is SNEGSKA (reference sequence). This CDR3 contains 11 residues. CDR3 loop: CSANGRDEQYF. The CDR3 DNA sequence: TGCAGTGCTAACGGGCGAGACGAGCAGTACTTC.

The chain recombines TRBV30 with TRBJ1-5, with no clear D. This CDR3 contains 13 residues. Germline V gene sequence: CDR1 GTSNPN, CDR2 SVGIG (reference sequence). V shed 2 bases and J shed 3 bases, with 8 bases lying between them. CDR3 sequence reads: CAWSNSYNQPQHF. DNA of the CDR3: TGTGCCTGGAGTAACAGCTACAATCAGCCCCAGCATTTT.

V and J are TRBV5-1 and TRBJ1-2, with D perhaps TRBD1 (5 bases). The CDR3 contains 14 residues. The germline V and J ends were trimmed by 2 bases and 4 bases, with 12 bases remaining between them. Germline V gene data show CDR1 as SGHRS and CDR2 as YFSETQ. In DNA, the CDR3 is TGCGCCAGCAGCTTACAGGCTCAGGGCTATGGCTACACCTTC. This translates into CASSLQAQGYGYTF.